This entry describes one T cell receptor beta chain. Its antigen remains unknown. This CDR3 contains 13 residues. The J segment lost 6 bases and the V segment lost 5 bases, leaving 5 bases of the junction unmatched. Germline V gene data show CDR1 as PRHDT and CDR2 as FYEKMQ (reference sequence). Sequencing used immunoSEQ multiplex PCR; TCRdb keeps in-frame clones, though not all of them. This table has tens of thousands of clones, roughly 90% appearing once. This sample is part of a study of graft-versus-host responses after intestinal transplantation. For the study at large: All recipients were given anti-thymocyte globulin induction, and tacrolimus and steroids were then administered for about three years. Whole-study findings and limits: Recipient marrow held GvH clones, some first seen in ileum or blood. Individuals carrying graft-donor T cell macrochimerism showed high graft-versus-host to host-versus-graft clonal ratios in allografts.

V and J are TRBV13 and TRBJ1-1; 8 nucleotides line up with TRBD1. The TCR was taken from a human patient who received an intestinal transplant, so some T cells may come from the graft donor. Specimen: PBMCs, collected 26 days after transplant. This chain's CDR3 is CASSRGTGSEAFF. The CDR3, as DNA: TGTGCCAGCAGCCGTGGGACAGGCTCTGAAGCTTTCTTT.